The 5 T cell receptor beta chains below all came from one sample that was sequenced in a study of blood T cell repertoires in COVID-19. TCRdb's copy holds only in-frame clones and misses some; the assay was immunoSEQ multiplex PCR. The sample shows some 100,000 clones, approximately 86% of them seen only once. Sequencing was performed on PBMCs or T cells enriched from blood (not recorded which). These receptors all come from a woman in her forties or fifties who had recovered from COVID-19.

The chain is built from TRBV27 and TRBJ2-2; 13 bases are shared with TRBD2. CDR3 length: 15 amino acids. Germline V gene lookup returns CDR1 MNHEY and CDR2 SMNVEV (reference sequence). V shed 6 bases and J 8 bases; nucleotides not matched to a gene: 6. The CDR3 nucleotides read TGTGCCAGCAGCGCAACTAGCGGGGGGGCTGGGGAGCTGTTTTTT. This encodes CASSATSGGAGELFF.

DNA for the CDR3: TGTGCCACCGCTGGGGCGGGGCTGGATACGCAGTATTTT. Translation gives CATAGAGLDTQYF. The chain recombines TRBV24-1 with TRBJ2-3; the D gene is possibly TRBD2 (6 bases). The ends were cut back, 9 bases at V and 6 bases at J, with 15 bases in the middle. The CDR3 has 13 residues. Per germline, CDR1 KGHDR and CDR2 SFDVKD.

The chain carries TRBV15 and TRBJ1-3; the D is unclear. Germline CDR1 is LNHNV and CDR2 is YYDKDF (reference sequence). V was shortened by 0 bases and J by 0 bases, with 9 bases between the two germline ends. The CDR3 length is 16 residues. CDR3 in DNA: TGTGCCACCAGCAGAGATCCCAAGAGCTCTGGAAACACCATATATTTT. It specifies CATSRDPKSSGNTIYF. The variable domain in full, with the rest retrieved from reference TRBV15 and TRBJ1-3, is DAMVIQNPRYQVTQFGKPVTLSCSQTLNHNVMYWYQQKSSQAPKLLFHYYDKDFNNEADTPDNFQSRRPNTSFCFLDIRSPGLGDTAMYLCATSRDPKSSGNTIYFGEGSWLTVV.

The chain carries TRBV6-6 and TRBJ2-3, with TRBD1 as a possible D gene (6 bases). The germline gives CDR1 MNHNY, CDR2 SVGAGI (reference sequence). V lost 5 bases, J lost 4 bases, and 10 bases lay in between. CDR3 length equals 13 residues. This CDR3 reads CASSPSGADTQYF. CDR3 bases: TGTGCCAGCAGTCCCTCAGGGGCAGATACGCAGTATTTT.

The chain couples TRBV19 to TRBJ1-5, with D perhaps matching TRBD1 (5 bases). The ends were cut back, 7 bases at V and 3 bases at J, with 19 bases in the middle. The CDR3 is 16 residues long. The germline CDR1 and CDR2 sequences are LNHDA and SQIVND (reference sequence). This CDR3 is CASTPAGNEFNQPQHF. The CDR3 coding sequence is TGTGCCAGTACTCCCGCAGGGAATGAATTCAATCAGCCCCAGCATTTT.